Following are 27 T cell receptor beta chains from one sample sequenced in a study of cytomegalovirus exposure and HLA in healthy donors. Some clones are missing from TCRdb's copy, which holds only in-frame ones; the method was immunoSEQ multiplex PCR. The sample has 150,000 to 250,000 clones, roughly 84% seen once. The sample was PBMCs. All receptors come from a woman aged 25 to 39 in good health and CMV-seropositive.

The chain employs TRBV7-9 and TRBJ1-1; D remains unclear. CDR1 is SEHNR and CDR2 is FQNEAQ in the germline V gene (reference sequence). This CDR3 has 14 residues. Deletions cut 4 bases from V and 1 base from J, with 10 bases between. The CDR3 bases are TGTGCCAGCAGCTCACCCGCGGAGAACACTGAAGCTTTCTTT. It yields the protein CASSSPAENTEAFF. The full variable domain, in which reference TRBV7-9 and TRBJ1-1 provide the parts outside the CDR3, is DTGVSQNPRHKITKRGQNVTFRCDPISEHNRLYWYRQTLGQGPEFLTYFQNEAQLEKSRLLSDRFSAERPKGSFSTLEIQRTEQGDSAMYLCASSSPAENTEAFFGQGTRLTVV.

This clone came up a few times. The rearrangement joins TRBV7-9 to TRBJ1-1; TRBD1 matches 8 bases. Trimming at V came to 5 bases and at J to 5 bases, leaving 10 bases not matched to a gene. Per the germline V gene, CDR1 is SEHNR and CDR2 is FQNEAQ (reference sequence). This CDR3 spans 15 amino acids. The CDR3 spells CASSGTGGMGTEAFF. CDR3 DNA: TGTGCCAGCAGCGGAACAGGGGGTATGGGGACTGAAGCTTTCTTT.

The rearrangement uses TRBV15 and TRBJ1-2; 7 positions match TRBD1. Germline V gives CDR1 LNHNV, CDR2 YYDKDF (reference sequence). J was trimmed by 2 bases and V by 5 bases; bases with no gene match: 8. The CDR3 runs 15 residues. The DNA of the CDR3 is TGTGCCACCAGCTCTCAGACAGGGACAAACTATGGCTACACCTTC. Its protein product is CATSSQTGTNYGYTF. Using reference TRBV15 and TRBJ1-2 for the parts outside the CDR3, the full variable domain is DAMVIQNPRYQVTQFGKPVTLSCSQTLNHNVMYWYQQKSSQAPKLLFHYYDKDFNNEADTPDNFQSRRPNTSFCFLDIRSPGLGDTAMYLCATSSQTGTNYGYTFGSGTRLTVV.

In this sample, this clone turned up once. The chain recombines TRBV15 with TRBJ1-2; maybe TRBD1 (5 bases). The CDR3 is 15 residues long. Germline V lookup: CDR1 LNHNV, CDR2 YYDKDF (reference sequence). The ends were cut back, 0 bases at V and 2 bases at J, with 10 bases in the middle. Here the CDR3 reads CATSRDTGRNYGYTF. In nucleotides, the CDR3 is TGTGCCACCAGCAGAGATACAGGCAGAAACTATGGCTACACCTTC.

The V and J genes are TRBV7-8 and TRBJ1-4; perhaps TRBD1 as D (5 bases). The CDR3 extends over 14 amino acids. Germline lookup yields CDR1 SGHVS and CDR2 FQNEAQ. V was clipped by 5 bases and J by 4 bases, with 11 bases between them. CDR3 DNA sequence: TGTGCCAGCAGCCGGGGAGGGGATAATGAAAAACTGTTTTTT. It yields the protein CASSRGGDNEKLFF.

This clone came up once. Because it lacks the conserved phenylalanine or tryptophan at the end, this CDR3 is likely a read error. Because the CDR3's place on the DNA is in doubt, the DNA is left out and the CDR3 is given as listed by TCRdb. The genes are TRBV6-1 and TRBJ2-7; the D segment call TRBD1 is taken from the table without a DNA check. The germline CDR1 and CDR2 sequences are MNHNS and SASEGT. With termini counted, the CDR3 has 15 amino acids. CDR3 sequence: CASSELDRASPWWYI.

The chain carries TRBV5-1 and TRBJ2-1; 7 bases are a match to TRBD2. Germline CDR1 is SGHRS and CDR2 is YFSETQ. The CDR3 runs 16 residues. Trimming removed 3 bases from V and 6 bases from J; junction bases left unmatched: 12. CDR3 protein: CASSWGAGVLSNEQFF. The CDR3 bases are TGCGCCAGCAGCTGGGGTGCGGGAGTACTTTCCAATGAGCAGTTCTTC.

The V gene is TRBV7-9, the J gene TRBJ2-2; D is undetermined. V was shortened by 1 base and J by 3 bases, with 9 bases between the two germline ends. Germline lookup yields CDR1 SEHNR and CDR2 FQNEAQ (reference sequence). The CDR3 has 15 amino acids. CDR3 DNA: TGTGCCAGCAGCTTAGAACCCGACTACACCGGGGAGCTGTTTTTT. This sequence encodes CASSLEPDYTGELFF.

The DNA for the CDR3 is TGTGCCAGCTCACCACGGCCGGGACAGGGTGAAGAGACCCAGTACTTC. Translation: CASSPRPGQGEETQYF. The J gene is TRBJ2-5, the V gene TRBV18; 9 positions agree with TRBD1. Germline V CDR1 and CDR2: KGHSH, LQKENI. The CDR3 totals 16 residues. Trimming removed 1 base from V and 3 bases from J; junction bases left unmatched: 6.

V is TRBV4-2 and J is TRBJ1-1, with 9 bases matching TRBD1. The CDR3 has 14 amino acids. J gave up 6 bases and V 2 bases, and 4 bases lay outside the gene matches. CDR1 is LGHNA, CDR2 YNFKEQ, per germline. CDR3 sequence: CASSQPGQGPEAFF. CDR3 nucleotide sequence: TGTGCCAGCAGCCAACCGGGACAGGGACCTGAAGCTTTCTTT.

The CDR3: CASSRDREGTDTQYF. CDR3 nucleotide sequence: TGTGCCAGCTCACGGGACAGGGAAGGCACAGATACGCAGTATTTT. The chain links TRBV18 to TRBJ2-3; 9 bases match TRBD1. Germline V gene data show CDR1 as KGHSH and CDR2 as LQKENI. With V trimmed by 4 bases and J by 1 base, 3 bases remained unmatched. The CDR3 loop spans 15 amino acids.

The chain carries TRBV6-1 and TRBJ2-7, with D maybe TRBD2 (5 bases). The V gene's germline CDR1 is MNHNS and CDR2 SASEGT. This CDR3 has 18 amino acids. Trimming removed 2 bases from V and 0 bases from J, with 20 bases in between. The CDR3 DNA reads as TGTGCCAGCAGTGAATTGCCTTTGGCGAGCGGAAGCTCCTACGAGCAGTACTTC. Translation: CASSELPLASGSSYEQYF.

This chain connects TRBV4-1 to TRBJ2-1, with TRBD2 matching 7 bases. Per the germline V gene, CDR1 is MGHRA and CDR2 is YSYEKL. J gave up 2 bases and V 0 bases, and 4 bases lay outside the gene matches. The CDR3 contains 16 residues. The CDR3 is CASSQEERDAYNEQFF. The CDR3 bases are TGCGCCAGCAGCCAAGAGGAGCGGGATGCCTACAATGAGCAGTTCTTC.

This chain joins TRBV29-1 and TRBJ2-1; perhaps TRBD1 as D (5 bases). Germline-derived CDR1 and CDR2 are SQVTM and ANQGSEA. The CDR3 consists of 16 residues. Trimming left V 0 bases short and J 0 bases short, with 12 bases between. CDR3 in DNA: TGCAGCGTTGAAGATGGTCAGGGTAGCTCCTACAATGAGCAGTTCTTC. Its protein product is CSVEDGQGSSYNEQFF.

In nucleotides, the CDR3 is TGTGCCAGCAGTCAAGCCCTAGACAGGGGCCGGGTCGAGGCTTTCTTT. As protein: CASSQALDRGRVEAFF. This chain connects TRBV25-1 to TRBJ1-1, with 8 nucleotides matching TRBD1. The CDR3 runs 16 residues. Germline CDR1 is MGHDK and CDR2 is SYGVNS. V trimming: 5 bases; J trimming: 11 bases; junction bases outside the gene matches: 19.

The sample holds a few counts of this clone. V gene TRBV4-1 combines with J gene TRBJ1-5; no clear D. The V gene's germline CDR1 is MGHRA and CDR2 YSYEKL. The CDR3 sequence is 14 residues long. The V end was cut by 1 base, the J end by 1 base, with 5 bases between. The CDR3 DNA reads TGCGCCAGCAGCCAAGCGGTCAGCAATCAGCCCCAGCATTTT. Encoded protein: CASSQAVSNQPQHF.

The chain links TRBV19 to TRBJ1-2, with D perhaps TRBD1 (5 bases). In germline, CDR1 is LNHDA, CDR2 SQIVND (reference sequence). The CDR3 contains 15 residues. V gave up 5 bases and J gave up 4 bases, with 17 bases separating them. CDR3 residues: CASSPAGRTIYGYTF. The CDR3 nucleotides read TGTGCCAGTAGTCCCGCGGGACGGACGATCTATGGCTACACCTTC.

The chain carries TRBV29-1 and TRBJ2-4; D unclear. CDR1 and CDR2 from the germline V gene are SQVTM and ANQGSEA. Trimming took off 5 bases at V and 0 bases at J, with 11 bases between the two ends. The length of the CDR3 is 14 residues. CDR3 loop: CSVMVLLAKNIQYF. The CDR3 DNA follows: TGCAGCGTTATGGTACTTTTAGCCAAAAACATTCAGTACTTC.

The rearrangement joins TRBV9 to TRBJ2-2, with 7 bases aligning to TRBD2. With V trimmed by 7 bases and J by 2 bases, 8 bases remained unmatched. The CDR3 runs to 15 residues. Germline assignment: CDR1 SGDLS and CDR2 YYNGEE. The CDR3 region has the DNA TGTGCCAGCCAGGTGGGAGGGATCAACACCGGGGAGCTGTTTTTT. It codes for CASQVGGINTGELFF.

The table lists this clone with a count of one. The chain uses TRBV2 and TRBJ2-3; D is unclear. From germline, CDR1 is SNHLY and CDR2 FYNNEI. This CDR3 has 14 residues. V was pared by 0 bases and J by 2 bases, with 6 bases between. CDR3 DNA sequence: TGTGCCAGCAGTGAAGCGCTATCCACAGATACGCAGTATTTT. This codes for CASSEALSTDTQYF.

CDR3 sequence reads: CSVGTGDLGTYEQYF. The CDR3 DNA sequence: TGCAGCGTTGGGACAGGGGATTTAGGCACCTACGAGCAGTACTTC. The chain couples TRBV29-1 to TRBJ2-7; 9 bases line up with TRBD1. CDR3 length: 15 amino acids. After removal of 4 bases from V and 2 bases from J, the junction contained 9 bases not matched to a gene. Germline V gives CDR1 SQVTM, CDR2 ANQGSEA.

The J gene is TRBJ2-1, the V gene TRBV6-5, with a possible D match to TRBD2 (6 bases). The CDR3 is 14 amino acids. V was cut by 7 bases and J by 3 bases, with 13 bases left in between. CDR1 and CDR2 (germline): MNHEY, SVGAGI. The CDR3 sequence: CASTPRLDYNEQFF. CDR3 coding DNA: TGTGCCAGCACCCCAAGACTAGACTACAATGAGCAGTTCTTC.

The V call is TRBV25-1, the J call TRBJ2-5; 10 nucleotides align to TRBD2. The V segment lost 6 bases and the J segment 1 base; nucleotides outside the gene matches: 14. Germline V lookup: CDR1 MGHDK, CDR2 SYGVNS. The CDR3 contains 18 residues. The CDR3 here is CASSQTSGTYPFQETQYF. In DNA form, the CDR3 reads TGTGCCAGCAGCCAAACTAGCGGGACTTATCCCTTCCAAGAGACCCAGTACTTC.

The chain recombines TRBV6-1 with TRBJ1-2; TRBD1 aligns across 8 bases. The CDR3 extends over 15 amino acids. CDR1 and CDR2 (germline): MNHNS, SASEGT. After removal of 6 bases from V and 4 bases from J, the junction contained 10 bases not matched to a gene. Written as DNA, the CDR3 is TGTGCCAGCAGGAAAGGACAGGGTGGAGGCTATGGCTACACCTTC. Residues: CASRKGQGGGYGYTF.

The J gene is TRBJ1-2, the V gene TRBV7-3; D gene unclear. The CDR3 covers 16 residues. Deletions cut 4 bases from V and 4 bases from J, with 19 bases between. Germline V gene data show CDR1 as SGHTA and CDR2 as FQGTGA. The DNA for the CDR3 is TGTGCCAGCAGCTCAAGCGGAGGGATTCCCAGCTATGGCTACACCTTC. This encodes CASSSSGGIPSYGYTF.

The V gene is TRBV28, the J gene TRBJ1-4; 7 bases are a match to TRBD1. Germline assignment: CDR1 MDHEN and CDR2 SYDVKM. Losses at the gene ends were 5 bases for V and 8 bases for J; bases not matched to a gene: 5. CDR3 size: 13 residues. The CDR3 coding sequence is TGTGCCAGCAGTCAGGGGGAAGAGGAAAAACTGTTTTTT. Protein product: CASSQGEEEKLFF.

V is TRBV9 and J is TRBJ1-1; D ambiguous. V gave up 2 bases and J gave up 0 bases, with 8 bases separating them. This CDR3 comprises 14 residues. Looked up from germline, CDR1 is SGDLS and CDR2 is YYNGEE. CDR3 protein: CASSVTDMNTEAFF. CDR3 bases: TGTGCCAGCAGCGTTACTGATATGAACACTGAAGCTTTCTTT.